The 8 T cell receptor beta chains listed next were all sequenced from one sample in a study of CD8 T cells in Susac syndrome. The RNA input was roughly 0.45 to 1 ug, and it was reverse transcribed with random hexamers. One entry per CDR3 protein, called by TCRdb with MiXCR from the immunoSEQ multiplex PCR reads. This sample carries some 200,000 distinct CDR3 sequences, approximately 95% of them seen once, and the ten largest clones take 0.098%. What was sequenced was CD4+ T cells from PBMCs. The receptors were gathered from a human donor with Susac syndrome.

The gene calls are TRBV5-1 and TRBJ1-2; 10 nucleotides agree with TRBD1. With 1 base clipped from V and 6 bases from J, the junction kept 9 bases outside the gene matches. The CDR3 spans 16 residues. CDR1 and CDR2 (germline): SGHRS, YFSETQ. Here the CDR3 reads CASSLIRDRGIHGYTF. CDR3 in DNA: TGCGCCAGCAGCTTGATCCGGGACAGGGGAATTCATGGCTACACCTTC.

This chain joins TRBV12-3 or TRBV12-4 and TRBJ1-1; no reliable D call. Trimming stripped 7 bases from V and 2 bases from J, with 17 bases between. The CDR3 is 15 residues long. The CDR3 nucleotides are TGTGCCAGCACCCCGGCCCTGCGACACAACACTGAAGCTTTCTTT. As protein: CASTPALRHNTEAFF.

CDR3 coding DNA: TGCGCCAGCAGCCCCGGGGACAGTCGGAACACTGAAGCTTTCTTT. Protein product: CASSPGDSRNTEAFF. V gene TRBV5-1 combines with J gene TRBJ1-1, with 7 bases that match TRBD1. The CDR3 runs 15 residues. Germline V gives CDR1 SGHRS, CDR2 YFSETQ. V shed 4 bases, J shed 1 base, and the junction held 7 bases outside the gene matches.

The chain links TRBV7-2 to TRBJ1-1, with D tentatively TRBD1 (6 bases). This CDR3 has 14 residues. Trimming removed 6 bases from V and 0 bases from J, with 11 bases in between. The germline V gene has CDR1 SGHTA and CDR2 FQGNSA. In DNA, the CDR3 is TGTGCCAGCAGTCGACAGGTCATGAACACTGAAGCTTTCTTT. Protein: CASSRQVMNTEAFF.

The chain joins TRBV14 to TRBJ2-7; 7 bases are shared with TRBD1. The length of the CDR3 is 13 residues. Looked up from germline, CDR1 is SGHDN and CDR2 is FVKESK. The V segment lost 3 bases and the J segment 8 bases; nucleotides outside the gene matches: 7. CDR3 in amino acids: CASSHGTANQQYF. DNA for the CDR3: TGTGCCAGCAGCCACGGGACAGCTAACCAGCAGTACTTC.

The J gene is TRBJ1-1, the V gene TRBV11-2; D possibly corresponds to TRBD1 (6 bases). CDR1 is SGHAT and CDR2 is FQNNGV in the germline V gene. V dropped 4 bases and J dropped 4 bases, with 7 bases sitting between them. The CDR3 is 12 amino acids. The CDR3 sequence is CASSSRGTEAFF. DNA for the CDR3: TGTGCCAGCAGCTCCAGGGGCACTGAAGCTTTCTTT.

The chain employs TRBV7-2 and TRBJ2-3; 8 bases agree with TRBD2. The V gene's germline CDR1 is SGHTA and CDR2 FQGNSA. This CDR3 is built from 15 residues. Germline trimming cut 3 bases from V and 4 bases from J; bases unmatched to any gene: 6. The CDR3: CASSLIAGRPDTQYF. CDR3 coding DNA: TGTGCCAGCAGCTTGATAGCGGGGAGGCCAGATACGCAGTATTTT.

V is TRBV30 and J is TRBJ2-1, with D unclear. This CDR3 is 12 amino acids long. Germline values: CDR1 GTSNPN, CDR2 SVGIG (reference sequence). The V and J ends lost 2 bases and 4 bases respectively, with 6 bases between them. CDR3 coding DNA: TGTGCCTGGAGTTTGGGGTACAATGAGCAGTTCTTC. Translating it yields CAWSLGYNEQFF.